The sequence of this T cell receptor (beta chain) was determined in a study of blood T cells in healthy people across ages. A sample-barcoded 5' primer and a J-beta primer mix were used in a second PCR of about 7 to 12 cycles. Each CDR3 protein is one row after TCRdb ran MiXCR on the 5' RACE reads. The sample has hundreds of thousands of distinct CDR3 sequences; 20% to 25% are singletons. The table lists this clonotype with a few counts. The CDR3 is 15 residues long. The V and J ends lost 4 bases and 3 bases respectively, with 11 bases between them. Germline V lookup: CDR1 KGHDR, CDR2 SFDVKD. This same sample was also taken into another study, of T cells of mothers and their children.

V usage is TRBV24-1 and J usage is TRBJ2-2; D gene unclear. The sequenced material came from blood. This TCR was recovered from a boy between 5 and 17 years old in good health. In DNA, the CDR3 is TGTGCCACCAGTGACTTAGATTGGGACACCGGGGAGCTGTTTTTT. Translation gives CATSDLDWDTGELFF.